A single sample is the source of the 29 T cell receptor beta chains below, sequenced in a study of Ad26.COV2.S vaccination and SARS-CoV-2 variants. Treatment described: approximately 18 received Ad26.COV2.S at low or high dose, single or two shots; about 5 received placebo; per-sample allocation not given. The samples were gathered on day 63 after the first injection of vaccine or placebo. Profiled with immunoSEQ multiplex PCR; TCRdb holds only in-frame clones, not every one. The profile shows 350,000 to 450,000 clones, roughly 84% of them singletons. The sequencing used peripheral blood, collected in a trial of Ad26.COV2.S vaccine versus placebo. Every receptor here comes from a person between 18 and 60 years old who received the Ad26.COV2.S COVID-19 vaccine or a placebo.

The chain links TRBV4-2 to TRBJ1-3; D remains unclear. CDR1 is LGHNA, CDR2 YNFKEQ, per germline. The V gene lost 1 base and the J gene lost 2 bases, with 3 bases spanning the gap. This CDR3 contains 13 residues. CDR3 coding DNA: TGTGCCAGCAGCCAAGTTCCTGGAAACACCATATATTTT. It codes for CASSQVPGNTIYF.

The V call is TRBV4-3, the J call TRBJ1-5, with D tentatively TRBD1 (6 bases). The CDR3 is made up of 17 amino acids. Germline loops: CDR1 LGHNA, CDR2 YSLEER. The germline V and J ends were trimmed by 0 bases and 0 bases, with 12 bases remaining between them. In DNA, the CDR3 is TGCGCCAGCAGCCAAGATCCAGGGGCGGATAGCAATCAGCCCCAGCATTTT. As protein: CASSQDPGADSNQPQHF.

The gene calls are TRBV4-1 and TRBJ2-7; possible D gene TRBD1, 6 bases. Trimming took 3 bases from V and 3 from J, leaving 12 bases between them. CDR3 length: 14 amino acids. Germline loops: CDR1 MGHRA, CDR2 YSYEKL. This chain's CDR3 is CASSQNPQGYEQYF. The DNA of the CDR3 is TGCGCCAGCAGCCAGAATCCACAGGGCTACGAGCAGTACTTC.

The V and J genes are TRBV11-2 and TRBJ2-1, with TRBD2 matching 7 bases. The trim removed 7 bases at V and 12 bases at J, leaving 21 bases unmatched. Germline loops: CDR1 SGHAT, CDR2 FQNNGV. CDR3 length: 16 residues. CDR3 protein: CASITNPGGGIRSQFF. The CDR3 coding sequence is TGTGCCAGCATCACAAATCCTGGGGGGGGGATCCGGTCGCAGTTCTTC.

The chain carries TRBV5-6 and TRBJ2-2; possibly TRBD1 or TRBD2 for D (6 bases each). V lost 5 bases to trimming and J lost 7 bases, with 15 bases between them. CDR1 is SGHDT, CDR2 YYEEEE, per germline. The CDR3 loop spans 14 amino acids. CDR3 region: CASRPSGGVGELFF. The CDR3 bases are TGTGCCAGCAGGCCCTCCGGGGGCGTCGGGGAGCTGTTTTTT.

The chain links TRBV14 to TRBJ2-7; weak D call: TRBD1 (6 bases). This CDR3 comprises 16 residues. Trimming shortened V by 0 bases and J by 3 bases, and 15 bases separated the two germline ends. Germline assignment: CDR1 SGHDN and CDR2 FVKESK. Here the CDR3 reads CASSQDPRQAYYEQYF. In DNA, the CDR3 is TGTGCCAGCAGCCAAGATCCGCGACAGGCATACTACGAGCAGTACTTC.

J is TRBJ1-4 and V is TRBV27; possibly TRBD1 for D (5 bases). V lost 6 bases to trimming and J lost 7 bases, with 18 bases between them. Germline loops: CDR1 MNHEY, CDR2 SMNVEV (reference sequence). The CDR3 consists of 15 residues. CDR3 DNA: TGTGCCAGCAGACCCGGGACGGCGCGGAGTGAAAAACTGTTTTTT. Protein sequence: CASRPGTARSEKLFF.

The CDR3 sequence is CAWSGRDRGRYGGYTF. As DNA, the CDR3 is TGTGCCTGGAGTGGACGGGACAGGGGGAGATATGGTGGCTACACCTTC. This rearrangement joins TRBV30 to TRBJ1-2; 11 nucleotides match TRBD1. This CDR3 has 16 amino acids. V lost 1 base to trimming and J lost 7 bases; unmatched junction nucleotides: 11. Germline loops: CDR1 GTSNPN, CDR2 SVGIG (reference sequence).

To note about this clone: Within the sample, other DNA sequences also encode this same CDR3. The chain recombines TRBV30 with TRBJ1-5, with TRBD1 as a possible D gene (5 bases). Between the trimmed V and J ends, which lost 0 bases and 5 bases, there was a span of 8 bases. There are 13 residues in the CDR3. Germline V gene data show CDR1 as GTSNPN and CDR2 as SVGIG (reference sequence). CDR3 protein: CAWSVRGDQPQHF. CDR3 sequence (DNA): TGTGCCTGGAGTGTGAGGGGCGATCAGCCCCAGCATTTT.

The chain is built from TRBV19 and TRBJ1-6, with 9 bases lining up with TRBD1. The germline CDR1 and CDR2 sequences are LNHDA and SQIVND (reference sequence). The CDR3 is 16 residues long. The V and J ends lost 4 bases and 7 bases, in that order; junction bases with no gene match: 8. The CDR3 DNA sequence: TGTGCCAGTAGTAAGACCGGGACAGGGTACAATTCACCCCTCCACTTT. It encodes CASSKTGTGYNSPLHF.

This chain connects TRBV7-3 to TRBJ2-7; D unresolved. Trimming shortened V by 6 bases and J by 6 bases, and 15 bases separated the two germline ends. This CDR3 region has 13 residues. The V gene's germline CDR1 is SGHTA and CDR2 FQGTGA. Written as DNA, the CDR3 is TGTGCCAGCAGTACTGGAATCTTCAGCGAGCAGTACTTC. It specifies CASSTGIFSEQYF. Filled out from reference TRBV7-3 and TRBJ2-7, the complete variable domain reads GAGVSQTPSNKVTEKGKYVELRCDPISGHTALYWYRQSLGQGPEFLIYFQGTGAADDSGLPNDRFFAVRPEGSVSTLKIQRTERGDSAVYLCASSTGIFSEQYFGPGTRLTVT.

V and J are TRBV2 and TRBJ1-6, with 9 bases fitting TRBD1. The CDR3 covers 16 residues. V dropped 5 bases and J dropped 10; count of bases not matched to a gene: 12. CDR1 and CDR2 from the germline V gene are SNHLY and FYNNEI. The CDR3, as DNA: TGTGCCAGCAGTCCCAGCAGGACAGGGGATGGGTCACCCCTCCACTTT. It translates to CASSPSRTGDGSPLHF. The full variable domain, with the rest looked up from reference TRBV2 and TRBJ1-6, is EPEVTQTPSHQVTQMGQEVILRCVPISNHLYFYWYRQILGQKVEFLVSFYNNEISEKSEIFDDQFSVERPDGSNFTLKIRSTKLEDSAMYFCASSPSRTGDGSPLHFGNGTRLTVT.

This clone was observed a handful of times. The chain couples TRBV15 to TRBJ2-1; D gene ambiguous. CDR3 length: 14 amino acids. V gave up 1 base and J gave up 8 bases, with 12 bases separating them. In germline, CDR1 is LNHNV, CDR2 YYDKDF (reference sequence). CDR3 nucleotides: TGTGCCACCAGCAGAGTACGTACCCGGGATGAGCAGTTCTTC. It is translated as CATSRVRTRDEQFF. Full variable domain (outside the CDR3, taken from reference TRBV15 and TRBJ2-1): DAMVIQNPRYQVTQFGKPVTLSCSQTLNHNVMYWYQQKSSQAPKLLFHYYDKDFNNEADTPDNFQSRRPNTSFCFLDIRSPGLGDTAMYLCATSRVRTRDEQFFGPGTRLTVL.

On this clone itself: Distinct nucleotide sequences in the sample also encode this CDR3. CDR3 protein: CASSYRGNTGELFF. CDR3 sequence (DNA): TGTGCCAGCAGTTACCGGGGGAACACCGGGGAGCTGTTTTTT. The gene calls are TRBV6-5 and TRBJ2-2; a possible D gene is TRBD2 (5 bases). The germline V gene encodes CDR1 MNHEY and CDR2 SVGAGI. With 2 bases removed from V and 1 base from J, the gap between germline ends came to 5 bases. This CDR3 spans 14 amino acids.

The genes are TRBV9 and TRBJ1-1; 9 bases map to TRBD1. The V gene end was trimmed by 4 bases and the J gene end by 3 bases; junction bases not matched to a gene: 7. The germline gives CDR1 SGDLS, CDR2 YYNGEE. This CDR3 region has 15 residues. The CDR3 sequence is CASSHTGGSDTEAFF. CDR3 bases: TGTGCCAGCAGCCATACAGGGGGCTCCGACACTGAAGCTTTCTTT.

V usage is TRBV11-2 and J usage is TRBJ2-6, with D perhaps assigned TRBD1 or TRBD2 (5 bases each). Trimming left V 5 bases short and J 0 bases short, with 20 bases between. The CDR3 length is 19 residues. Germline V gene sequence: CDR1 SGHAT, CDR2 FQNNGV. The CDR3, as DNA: TGTGCCAGCAGCCCAGGGAGTTGGGGTGTGGGCTCTGGGGCCAACGTCCTGACTTTC. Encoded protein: CASSPGSWGVGSGANVLTF.

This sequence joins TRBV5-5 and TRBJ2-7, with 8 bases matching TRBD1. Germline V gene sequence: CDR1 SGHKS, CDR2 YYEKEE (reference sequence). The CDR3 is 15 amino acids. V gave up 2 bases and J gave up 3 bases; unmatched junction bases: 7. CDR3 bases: TGTGCCAGCAGCTTTCGGACAGGGATAGGCTACGAGCAGTACTTC. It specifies CASSFRTGIGYEQYF.

The DNA for the CDR3 is TGTGCCAGCAGCGCCCGGACAGGGGGCCATGGAAACACCATATATTTT. It is translated as CASSARTGGHGNTIYF. The chain links TRBV9 to TRBJ1-3; 11 bases align to TRBD1. The J segment lost 3 bases and the V segment lost 3 bases, leaving 5 bases of the junction unmatched. This CDR3 is 16 amino acids long. In germline, CDR1 is SGDLS, CDR2 YYNGEE.

Here the CDR3 DNA reads TGTGCCATCAGACCGGGACAATCCTACGAGCAGTACTTC. Amino acid sequence: CAIRPGQSYEQYF. V usage is TRBV10-3 and J usage is TRBJ2-7; D perhaps matches TRBD1 (6 bases). Looked up from germline, CDR1 is ENHRY and CDR2 is SYGVKD. Trimming shortened V by 6 bases and J by 1 base, and 10 bases separated the two germline ends. CDR3 length: 13 amino acids.

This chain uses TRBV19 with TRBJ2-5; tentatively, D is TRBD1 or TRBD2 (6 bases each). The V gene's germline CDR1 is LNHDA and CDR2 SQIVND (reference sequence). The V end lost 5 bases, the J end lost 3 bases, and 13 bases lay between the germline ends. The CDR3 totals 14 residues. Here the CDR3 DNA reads TGTGCCAGTAGTCCTCGGGGGCGAAAAGAGACCCAGTACTTC. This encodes CASSPRGRKETQYF.

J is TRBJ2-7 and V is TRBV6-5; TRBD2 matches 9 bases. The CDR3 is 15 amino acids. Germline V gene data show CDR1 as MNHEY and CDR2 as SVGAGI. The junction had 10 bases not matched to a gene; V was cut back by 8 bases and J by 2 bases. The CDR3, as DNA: TGTGCCAGCCAGGACTTAAGCGGGGGGCCCTACGAGCAGTACTTC. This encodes CASQDLSGGPYEQYF.

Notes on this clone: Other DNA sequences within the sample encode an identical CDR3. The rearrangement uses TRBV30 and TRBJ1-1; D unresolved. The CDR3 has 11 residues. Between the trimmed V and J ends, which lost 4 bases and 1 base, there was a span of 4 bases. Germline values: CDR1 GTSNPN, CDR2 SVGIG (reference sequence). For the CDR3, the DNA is TGTGCCTGGAAGGGGAACACTGAAGCTTTCTTT. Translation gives CAWKGNTEAFF. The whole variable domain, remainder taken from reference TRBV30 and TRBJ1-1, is SQTIHQWPATLVQPVGSPLSLECTVEGTSNPNLYWYRQAAGRGLQLLFYSVGIGQISSEVPQNLSASRPQDRQFILSSKKLLLSDSGFYLCAWKGNTEAFFGQGTRLTVV.

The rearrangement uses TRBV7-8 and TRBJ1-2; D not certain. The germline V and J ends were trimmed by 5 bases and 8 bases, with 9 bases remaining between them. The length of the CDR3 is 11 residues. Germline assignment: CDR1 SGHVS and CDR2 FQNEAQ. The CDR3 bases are TGTGCCAGCAGCCCGGGCCGCGGCTACACCTTC. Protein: CASSPGRGYTF.

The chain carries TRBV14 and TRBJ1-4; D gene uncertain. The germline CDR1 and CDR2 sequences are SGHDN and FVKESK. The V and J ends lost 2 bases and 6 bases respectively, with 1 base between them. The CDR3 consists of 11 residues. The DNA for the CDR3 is TGTGCCAGCAGCCAATATGAAAAACTGTTTTTT. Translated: CASSQYEKLFF.

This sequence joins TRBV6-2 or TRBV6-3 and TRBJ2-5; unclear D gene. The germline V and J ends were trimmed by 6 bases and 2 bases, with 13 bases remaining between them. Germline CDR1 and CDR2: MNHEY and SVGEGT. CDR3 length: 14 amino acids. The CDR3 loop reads CASSHTLYQETQYF. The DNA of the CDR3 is TGTGCCAGCAGCCACACCCTATATCAAGAGACCCAGTACTTC.

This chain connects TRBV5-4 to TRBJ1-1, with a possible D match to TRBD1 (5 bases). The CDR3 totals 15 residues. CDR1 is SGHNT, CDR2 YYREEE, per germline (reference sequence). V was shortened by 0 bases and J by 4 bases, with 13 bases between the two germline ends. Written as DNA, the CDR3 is TGTGCCAGCAGCTTGGAAGGGGCCAGGGCCACTGAAGCTTTCTTT. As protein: CASSLEGARATEAFF.

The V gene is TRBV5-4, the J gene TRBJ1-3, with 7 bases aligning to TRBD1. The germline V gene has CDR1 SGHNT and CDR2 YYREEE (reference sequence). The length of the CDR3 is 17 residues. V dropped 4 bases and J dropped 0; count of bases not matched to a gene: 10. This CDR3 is CASSRDRDQGSGNTIYF. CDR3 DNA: TGTGCCAGCAGCCGCGACAGGGATCAGGGCTCTGGAAACACCATATATTTT.

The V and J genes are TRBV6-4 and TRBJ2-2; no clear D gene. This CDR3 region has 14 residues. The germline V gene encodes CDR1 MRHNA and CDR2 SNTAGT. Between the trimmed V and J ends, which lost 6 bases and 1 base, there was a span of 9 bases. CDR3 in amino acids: CASRAPGNTGELFF. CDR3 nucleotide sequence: TGTGCCAGCAGAGCCCCAGGGAACACCGGGGAGCTGTTTTTT.

The CDR3 protein is CASSQLSADRKTFF. Here the CDR3 DNA reads TGCGCCAGCAGCCAATTATCAGCGGACAGGAAAACTTTCTTT. J is TRBJ1-1 and V is TRBV4-3, with TRBD1 identical over 7 bases. The germline V gene has CDR1 LGHNA and CDR2 YSLEER. The CDR3 covers 14 residues. With V trimmed by 2 bases and J by 12 bases, 12 bases remained unmatched.